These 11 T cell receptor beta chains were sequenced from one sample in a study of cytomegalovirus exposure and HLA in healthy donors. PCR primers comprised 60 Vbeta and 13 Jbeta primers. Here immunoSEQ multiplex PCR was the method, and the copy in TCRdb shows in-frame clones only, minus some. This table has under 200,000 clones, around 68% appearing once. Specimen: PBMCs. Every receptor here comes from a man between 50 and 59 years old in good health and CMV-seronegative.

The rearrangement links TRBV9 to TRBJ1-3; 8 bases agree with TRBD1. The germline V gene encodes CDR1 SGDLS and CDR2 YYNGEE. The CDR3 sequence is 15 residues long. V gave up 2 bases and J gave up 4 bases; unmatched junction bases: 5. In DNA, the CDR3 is TGTGCCAGCAGCGTTGGGACAGGTTTCGGAAACACCATATATTTT. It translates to CASSVGTGFGNTIYF.

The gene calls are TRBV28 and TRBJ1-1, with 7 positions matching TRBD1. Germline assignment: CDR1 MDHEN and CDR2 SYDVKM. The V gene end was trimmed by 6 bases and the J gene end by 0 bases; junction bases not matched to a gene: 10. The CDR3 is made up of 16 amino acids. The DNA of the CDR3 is TGTGCCAGCAGCTTACCGGGACAGAGATTGAACACTGAAGCTTTCTTT. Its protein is CASSLPGQRLNTEAFF.

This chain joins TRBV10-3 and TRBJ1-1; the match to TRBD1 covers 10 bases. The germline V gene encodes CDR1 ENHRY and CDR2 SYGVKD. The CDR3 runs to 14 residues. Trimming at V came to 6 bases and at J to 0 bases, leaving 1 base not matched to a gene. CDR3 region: CAIRGTGVNTEAFF. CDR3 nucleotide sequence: TGTGCCATCAGGGGGACAGGGGTGAACACTGAAGCTTTCTTT.

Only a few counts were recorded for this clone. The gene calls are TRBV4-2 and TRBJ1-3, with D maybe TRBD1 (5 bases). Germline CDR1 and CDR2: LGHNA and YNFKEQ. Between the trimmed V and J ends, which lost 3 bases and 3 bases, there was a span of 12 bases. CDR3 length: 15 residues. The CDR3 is CASSHSTGIGNTIYF. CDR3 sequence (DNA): TGTGCCAGCAGCCACTCAACAGGTATTGGAAACACCATATATTTT.

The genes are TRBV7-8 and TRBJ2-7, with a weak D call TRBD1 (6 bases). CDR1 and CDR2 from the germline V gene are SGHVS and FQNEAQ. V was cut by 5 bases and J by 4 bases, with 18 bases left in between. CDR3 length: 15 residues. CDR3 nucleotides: TGTGCCAGCAGCCCCGAAGGAAGCAGGGGTTACGAGCAGTACTTC. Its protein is CASSPEGSRGYEQYF.

DNA for the CDR3: TGCGCCAGCAGCACAGGACGGACTGAAGCTTTCTTT. It codes for CASSTGRTEAFF. The chain carries TRBV5-1 and TRBJ1-1; a weak D match, TRBD1 (5 bases). With 4 bases removed from V and 5 bases from J, the gap between germline ends came to 9 bases. The CDR3 has 12 amino acids. CDR1 is SGHRS and CDR2 is YFSETQ in the germline V gene.

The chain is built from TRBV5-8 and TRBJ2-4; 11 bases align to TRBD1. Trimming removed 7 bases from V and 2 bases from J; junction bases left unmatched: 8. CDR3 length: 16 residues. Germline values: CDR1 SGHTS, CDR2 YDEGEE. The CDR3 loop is CASGGTGGFTKNIQYF. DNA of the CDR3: TGTGCCAGCGGAGGGACAGGGGGTTTCACCAAAAACATTCAGTACTTC.

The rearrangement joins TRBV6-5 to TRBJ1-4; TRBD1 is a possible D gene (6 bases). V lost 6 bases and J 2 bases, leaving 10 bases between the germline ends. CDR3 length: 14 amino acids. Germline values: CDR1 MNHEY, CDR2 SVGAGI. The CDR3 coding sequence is TGTGCCAGCAGGAGGGGGTGGACTAATGAAAAACTGTTTTTT. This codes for CASRRGWTNEKLFF.

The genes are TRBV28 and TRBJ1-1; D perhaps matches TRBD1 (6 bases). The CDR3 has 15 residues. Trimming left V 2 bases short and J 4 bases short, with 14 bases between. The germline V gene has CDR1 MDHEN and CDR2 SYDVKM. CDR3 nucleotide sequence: TGTGCCAGCAGTTTAAGGTCAGGGGCCCCCACTGAAGCTTTCTTT. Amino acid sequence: CASSLRSGAPTEAFF.

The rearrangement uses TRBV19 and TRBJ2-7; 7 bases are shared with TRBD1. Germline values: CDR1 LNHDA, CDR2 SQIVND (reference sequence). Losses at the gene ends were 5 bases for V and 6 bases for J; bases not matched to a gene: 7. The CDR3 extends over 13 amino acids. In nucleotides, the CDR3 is TGTGCCAGTAGTCCCGGACAGGTGGGCGAGCAGTACTTC. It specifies CASSPGQVGEQYF.

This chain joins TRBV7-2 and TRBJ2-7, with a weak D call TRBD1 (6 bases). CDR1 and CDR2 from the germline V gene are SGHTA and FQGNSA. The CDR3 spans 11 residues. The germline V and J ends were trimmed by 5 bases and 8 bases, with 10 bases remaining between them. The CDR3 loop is CASSTGTKQYF. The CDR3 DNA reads TGTGCCAGCAGCACGGGGACAAAGCAGTACTTC.